Below, one T cell receptor beta chain is given with its context. The data originate from a study of blood T cell repertoires in COVID-19. Overall study context: Sites in the United States, Italy and Spain provided acute and convalescent COVID-19 samples. T cells, B-cell-depleted T cells, or PBMCs provided the cDNA or gDNA that served as material.

The CDR3 runs 16 residues. The ends lost 2 bases at V and 4 bases at J; junction bases unmatched: 8. Germline CDR1 is SGDLS and CDR2 is YYNGEE. Per the original methods: Amplification of reference gene primers provided the estimated nucleated cell counts. The table came from immunoSEQ multiplex PCR; TCRdb's copy has only in-frame clones and leaves some out. That table is the source of V, J and clone size, and D and trimming were worked out from the DNA. The table lists 100,000 or so clones, about nine tenths of them singletons. This chain connects TRBV9 to TRBJ2-2; TRBD1 agrees at 7 bases. Sequenced sample: peripheral blood. This sequence originates from a man between 45 and 60 years old with active COVID-19. The CDR3 here is CASSVNRGSGTGELFF. The CDR3 DNA reads as TGTGCCAGCAGCGTGAACAGGGGATCGGGCACCGGGGAGCTGTTTTTT.